This TCR beta chain was profiled in a study of cytomegalovirus exposure and HLA in healthy donors. Study overall: Genetic ancestry analysis placed approximately 80% of the 300 to 500 donors that were genotyped in the Caucasian-associated cluster.

Study-level findings and limits: Indistinguishability led to the exclusion of some V segments, TRBV6-2 and TRBV6-3 included.

The primer mix had 60 Vbeta and 13 Jbeta primers. In the original workflow: As a later analysis found, there were 80 million or so unique TCR beta chains, of which some 9.9 million were shared. Here immunoSEQ multiplex PCR was the method, and the copy in TCRdb shows in-frame clones only, minus some. V, J and clone size derive from that table, while D and trimming were established from the DNA sequence. The data hold over 120,000 clones, with 77% observed a single time. Regarding this clone: The antigen remains unidentified.

Those who donated were healthy bone marrow donors. Germline V gene sequence: CDR1 MNHNS, CDR2 SASEGT. V was trimmed by 6 bases and J by 9 bases, leaving 9 bases between them. The CDR3 is 11 amino acids. The TCR originated in a male donor in good health and CMV-seronegative. The chain has TRBV6-1 and TRBJ2-1, with D hard to call. The sequenced sample consisted of PBMCs. The CDR3 DNA reads TGTGCCAGCAGCCTTCCGAGTGAGCAGTTCTTC. Translation: CASSLPSEQFF.